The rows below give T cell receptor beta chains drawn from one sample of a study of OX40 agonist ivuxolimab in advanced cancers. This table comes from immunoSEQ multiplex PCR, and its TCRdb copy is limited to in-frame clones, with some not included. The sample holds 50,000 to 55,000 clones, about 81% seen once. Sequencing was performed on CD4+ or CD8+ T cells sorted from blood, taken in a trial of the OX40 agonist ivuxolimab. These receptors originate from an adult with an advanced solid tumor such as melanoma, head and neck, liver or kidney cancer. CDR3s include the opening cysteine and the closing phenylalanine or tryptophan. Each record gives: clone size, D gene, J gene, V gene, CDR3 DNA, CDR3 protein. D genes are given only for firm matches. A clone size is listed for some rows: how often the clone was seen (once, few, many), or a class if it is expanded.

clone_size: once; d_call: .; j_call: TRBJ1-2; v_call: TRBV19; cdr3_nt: TGTGCCAGTAATACGCAAAATCGCGGGTATGGCTACACCTTC; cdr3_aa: CASNTQNRGYGYTF
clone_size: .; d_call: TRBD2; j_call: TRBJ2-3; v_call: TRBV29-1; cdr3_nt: TGCAGCGTTAAACTAGCGGGGGAAAACACAGATACGCAGTATTTT; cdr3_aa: CSVKLAGENTDTQYF
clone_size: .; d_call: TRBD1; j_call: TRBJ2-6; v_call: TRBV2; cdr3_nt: TGTGCCAGCAGAGCGGACAGGGCTGGGGCCAACGTCCTGACTTTC; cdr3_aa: CASRADRAGANVLTF
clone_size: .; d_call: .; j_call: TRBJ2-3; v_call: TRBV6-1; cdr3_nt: TGTGCCAGCAGTGAAGGGGGACGCCACACAGATACGCAGTATTTT; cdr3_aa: CASSEGGRHTDTQYF
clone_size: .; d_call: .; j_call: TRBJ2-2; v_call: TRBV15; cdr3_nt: TGTGCCACCAGCAGGGCGCTGGGGGGGAACACCGGGGAGCTGTTTTTT; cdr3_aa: CATSRALGGNTGELFF
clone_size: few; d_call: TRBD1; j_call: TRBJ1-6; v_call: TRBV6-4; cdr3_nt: TGTGCCAGCAGTCCCGACAGGGTCTCACCCCTCCACTTT; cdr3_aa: CASSPDRVSPLHF
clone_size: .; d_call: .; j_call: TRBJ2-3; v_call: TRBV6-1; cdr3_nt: TGTGCCAGCAGTGAGGGCCTTCGGCTCACCGATACGCAGTATTTT; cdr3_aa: CASSEGLRLTDTQYF
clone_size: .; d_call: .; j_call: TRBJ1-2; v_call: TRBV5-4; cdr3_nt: TGTGCCAGCAGTTCCTACACCCGGGGGCAAGGCTACACCTTC; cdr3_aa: CASSSYTRGQGYTF
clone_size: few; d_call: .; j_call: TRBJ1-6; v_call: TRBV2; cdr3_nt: TGTGCCAGCAGGGTAGGGGCCGTTGGTAATTCACCCCTCCACTTT; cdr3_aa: CASRVGAVGNSPLHF
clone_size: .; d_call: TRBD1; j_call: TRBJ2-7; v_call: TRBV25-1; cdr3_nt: TGTGCCAGCAGTAAACAGGGGGCAGGAGAGCAGTACTTC; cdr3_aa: CASSKQGAGEQYF
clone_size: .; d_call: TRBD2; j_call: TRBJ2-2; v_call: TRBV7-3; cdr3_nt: TGTGCCAGCAGCCCCCGGGGGGGACTGAACACCGGGGAGCTGTTTTTT; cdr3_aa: CASSPRGGLNTGELFF
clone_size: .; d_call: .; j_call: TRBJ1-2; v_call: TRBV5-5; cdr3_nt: TGTGCCAGCAGCTTGGGGCACCTTAACTATGGCTACACCTTC; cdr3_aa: CASSLGHLNYGYTF
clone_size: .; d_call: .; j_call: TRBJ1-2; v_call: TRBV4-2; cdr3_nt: TGTGCCAGCAGCCCCCTGCCGGGGTTCGAGGGCTACACCTTC; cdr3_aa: CASSPLPGFEGYTF
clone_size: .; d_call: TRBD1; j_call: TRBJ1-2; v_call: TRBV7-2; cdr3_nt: TGTGCCAGCAGCTTAACCACAGGGGGCAGCTATGGCTACACCTTC; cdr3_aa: CASSLTTGGSYGYTF
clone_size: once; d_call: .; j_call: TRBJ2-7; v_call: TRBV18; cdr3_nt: TGTGCCAGCTCACCTTTAGCCGACAACGCCTACGAGCAGTACTTC; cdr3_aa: CASSPLADNAYEQYF
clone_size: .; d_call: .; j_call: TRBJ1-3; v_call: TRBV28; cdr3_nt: TGTGCCAGCAGCATGAGGGGCCCCTCTGGAAACACCATATATTTT; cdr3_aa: CASSMRGPSGNTIYF
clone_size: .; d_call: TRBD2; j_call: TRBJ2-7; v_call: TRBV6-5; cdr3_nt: TGTGCCAGCCAGGGGACTAGCGGGGCCTACGAGCAGTACTTC; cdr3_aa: CASQGTSGAYEQYF
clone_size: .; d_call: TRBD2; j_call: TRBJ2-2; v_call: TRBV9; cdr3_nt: TGTGCCAGCAGCTCCTTTGTAGCGGGGGCTACCGGGGAGCTGTTTTTT; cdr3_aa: CASSSFVAGATGELFF
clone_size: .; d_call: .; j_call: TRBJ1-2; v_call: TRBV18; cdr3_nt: TGTGCCAGCTCACCATCCCCCAGTGGCGGGTCCAACTATGGCTACACCTTC; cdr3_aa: CASSPSPSGGSNYGYTF
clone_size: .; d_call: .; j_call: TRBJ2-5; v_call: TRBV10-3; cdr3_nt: TGTGCCATCGGGCAGGGAAGCCAAGAGACCCAGTACTTC; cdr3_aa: CAIGQGSQETQYF
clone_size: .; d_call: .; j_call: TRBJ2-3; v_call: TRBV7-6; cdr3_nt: TGTGCCAGCAGCTTGGTTAACGGGGGTAGCACAGATACGCAGTATTTT; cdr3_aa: CASSLVNGGSTDTQYF
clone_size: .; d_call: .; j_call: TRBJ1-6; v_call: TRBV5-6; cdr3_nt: TGTGCCAGCAGCCCCGGCTCCCCTTTCAGTTCACCCCTCCACTTT; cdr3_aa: CASSPGSPFSSPLHF
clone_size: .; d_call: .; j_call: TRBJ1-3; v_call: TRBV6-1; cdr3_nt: TGTGCCAGCAGTGGACTAACAGGGGGAAACACCATATATTTT; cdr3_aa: CASSGLTGGNTIYF
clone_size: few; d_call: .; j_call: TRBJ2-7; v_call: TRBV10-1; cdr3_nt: TGCGCCAGCAGTGAGTTACAAACAGGGAGCGAGCAGTACTTC; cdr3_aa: CASSELQTGSEQYF
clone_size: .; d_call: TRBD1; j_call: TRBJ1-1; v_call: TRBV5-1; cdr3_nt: TGCGCCAGCAGCTTAGTCCCGGGACAGGGTTTACGGAACACTGAAGCTTTCTTT; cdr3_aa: CASSLVPGQGLRNTEAFF
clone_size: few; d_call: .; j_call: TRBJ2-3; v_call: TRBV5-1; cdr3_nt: TGCGCCAGCAGCCCCCTGAATTCAGGTAGCACAGATACGCAGTATTTT; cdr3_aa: CASSPLNSGSTDTQYF
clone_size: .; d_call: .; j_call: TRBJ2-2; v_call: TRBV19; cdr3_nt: TGTGCCAGTAGTATTAGAGTCGGGGCGGGCACCGGGGAGCTGTTTTTT; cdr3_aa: CASSIRVGAGTGELFF
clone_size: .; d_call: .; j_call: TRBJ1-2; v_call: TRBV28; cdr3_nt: TGTGCCAGCAATCCCTCCAGGGTGGGGGGCTACACCTTC; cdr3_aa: CASNPSRVGGYTF
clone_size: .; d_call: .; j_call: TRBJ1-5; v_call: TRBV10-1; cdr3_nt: TGCGCCAGCAGTGAGCGGGGGGACGAGCCCCAGCATTTT; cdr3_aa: CASSERGDEPQHF
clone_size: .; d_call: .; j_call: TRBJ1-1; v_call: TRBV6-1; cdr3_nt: TGTGCCAGCAGTGAACAGAGGGCCACTGAAGCTTTCTTT; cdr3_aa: CASSEQRATEAFF
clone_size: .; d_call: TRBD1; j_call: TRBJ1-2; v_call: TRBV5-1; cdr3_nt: TGCGCCAGCAGCTTAGAGGGACAGACGGGTATATATGGCTACACCTTC; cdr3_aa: CASSLEGQTGIYGYTF
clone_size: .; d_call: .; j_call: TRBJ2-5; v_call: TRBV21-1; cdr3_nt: TGTGCCAGCAGCAAGGTGACGCACGAGACCCAGTACTTC; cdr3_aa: CASSKVTHETQYF
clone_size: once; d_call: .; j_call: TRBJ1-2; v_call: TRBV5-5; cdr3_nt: TGTGCCAGCAGCCTCGCGACGGATAACTATGGCTACACCTTC; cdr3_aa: CASSLATDNYGYTF
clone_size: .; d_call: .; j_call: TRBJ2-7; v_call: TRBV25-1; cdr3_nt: TGTGCCAGCAGTGCTACAGGCTCCGAGCAGTACTTC; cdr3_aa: CASSATGSEQYF
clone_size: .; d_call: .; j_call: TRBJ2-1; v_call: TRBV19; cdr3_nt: TGTGCCAGTAGTATCGGAGCCGGACAGTACAATGAGCAGTTCTTC; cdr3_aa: CASSIGAGQYNEQFF
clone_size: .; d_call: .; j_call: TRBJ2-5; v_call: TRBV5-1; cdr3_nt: TGCGCCAGCAGCTTGAGGCAGGGAGGAGAGACCCAGTACTTC; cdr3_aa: CASSLRQGGETQYF
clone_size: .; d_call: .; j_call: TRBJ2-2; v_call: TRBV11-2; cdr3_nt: TGTGCCAGCAACATGAGACGGGGCTCGAACACCGGGGAGCTGTTTTTT; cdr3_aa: CASNMRRGSNTGELFF
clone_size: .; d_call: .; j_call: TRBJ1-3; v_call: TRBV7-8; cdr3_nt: TGTGCCAGCAGCTTAGCAGGGGCCGGAAACACCATATATTTT; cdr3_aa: CASSLAGAGNTIYF
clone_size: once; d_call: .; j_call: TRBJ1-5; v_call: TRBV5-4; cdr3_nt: TGTGCCAGCAGCACGGGGCCAGAGAATCAGCCCCAGCATTTT; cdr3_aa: CASSTGPENQPQHF
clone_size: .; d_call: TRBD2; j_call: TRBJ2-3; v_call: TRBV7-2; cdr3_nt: TGTGCCAGCAGCTTAGCGCTAGCGGGGGCTAAAGATACGCAGTATTTT; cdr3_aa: CASSLALAGAKDTQYF
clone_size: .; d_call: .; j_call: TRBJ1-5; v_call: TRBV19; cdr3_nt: TGTGCCAGTAGTCGGGCCTACAATCAGCCCCAGCATTTT; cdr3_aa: CASSRAYNQPQHF
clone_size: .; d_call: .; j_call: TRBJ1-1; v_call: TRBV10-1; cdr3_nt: TGCGCCAGCAGTGAGGGCTTACCGAACACTGAAGCTTTCTTT; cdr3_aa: CASSEGLPNTEAFF